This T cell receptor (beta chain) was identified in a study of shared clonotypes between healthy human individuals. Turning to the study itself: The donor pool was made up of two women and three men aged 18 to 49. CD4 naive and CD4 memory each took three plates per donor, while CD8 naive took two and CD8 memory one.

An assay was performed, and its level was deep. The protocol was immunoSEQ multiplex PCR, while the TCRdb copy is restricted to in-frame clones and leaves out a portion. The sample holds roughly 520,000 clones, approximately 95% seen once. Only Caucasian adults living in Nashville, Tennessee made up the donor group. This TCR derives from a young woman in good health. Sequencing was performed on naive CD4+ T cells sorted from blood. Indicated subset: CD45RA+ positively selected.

In nucleotides, the CDR3 is TGTGCAACCTCCGGGGGAACGTTTTCTGGAAACACCATATATTTT. It translates to CATSGGTFSGNTIYF. This rearrangement joins TRBV19 to TRBJ1-3, with D maybe TRBD1 (5 bases). Germline CDR1 reads LNHDA; CDR2 reads SQIVND (reference sequence). This CDR3 spans 15 amino acids.